The 27 T cell receptor beta chains presented below share a single source sample, sequenced in a study of cytomegalovirus exposure and HLA in healthy donors. Amplification used 60 Vbeta primers and 13 Jbeta primers. The protocol was immunoSEQ multiplex PCR, while the TCRdb copy is restricted to in-frame clones and leaves out a portion. This table has about 100,000 clones, approximately 68% appearing once. Sequenced input: PBMCs. The receptors shown here come from a woman under 30 in good health and CMV-seropositive.

The chain carries TRBV6-5 and TRBJ2-7; 7 bases fit TRBD1. This CDR3 contains 14 residues. Trimming cost V 2 bases and J 5 bases; bases outside gene matches: 6. CDR1 MNHEY and CDR2 SVGAGI come from the germline V gene. CDR3 bases: TGTGCCAGCAGTTACCAACGACAGGGCCACGAGCAGTACTTC. Translation gives CASSYQRQGHEQYF.

The chain links TRBV27 to TRBJ2-1; no clear D gene. CDR3 length: 12 residues. Trimming cost V 4 bases and J 4 bases, with 5 bases left between them. Germline assignment: CDR1 MNHEY and CDR2 SMNVEV (reference sequence). This CDR3 reads CASSSYYNEQFF. CDR3 coding DNA: TGTGCCAGCAGTTCCTATTACAATGAGCAGTTCTTC.

CDR3 coding DNA: TGTGCCAGCAGCTTAAAGGTGATAGGGGGCACAGATACGCAGTATTTT. It codes for CASSLKVIGGTDTQYF. The chain joins TRBV7-2 to TRBJ2-3; D is perhaps TRBD1 (5 bases). The CDR3 extends over 16 amino acids. Germline CDR1 SGHTA, CDR2 FQGNSA. The germline V and J ends were trimmed by 2 bases and 1 base, with 13 bases remaining between them.

The chain uses TRBV27 and TRBJ2-2, with D perhaps TRBD1 (6 bases). The CDR3 extends over 14 amino acids. Trimming removed 3 bases at V and 5 bases at J, with 10 bases between. Germline loops: CDR1 MNHEY, CDR2 SMNVEV (reference sequence). DNA of the CDR3: TGTGCCAGCAGTTTGACAGGATTGACCGGGGAGCTGTTTTTT. Protein product: CASSLTGLTGELFF.

The rearrangement uses TRBV4-3 and TRBJ2-3; D is unresolved. CDR1 is LGHNA, CDR2 YSLEER, per germline. The CDR3 spans 12 residues. The V end was cut by 3 bases, the J end by 8 bases, with 9 bases between. CDR3 protein: CASSQTSGTQYF. CDR3 sequence (DNA): TGCGCCAGCAGCCAGACTTCTGGTACGCAGTATTTT.

J is TRBJ2-7 and V is TRBV7-2, with D perhaps matching TRBD2 (5 bases). CDR1 and CDR2 (germline): SGHTA, FQGNSA. This CDR3 has 13 residues. The V end was cut by 1 base, the J end by 3 bases, with 7 bases between. The CDR3 DNA follows: TGTGCCAGCAGCTTAGGAGGGATCTACGAGCAGTACTTC. It specifies CASSLGGIYEQYF.

This clone appeared a few times. The V and J genes are TRBV28 and TRBJ2-3; D not certain. The ends were cut back, 3 bases at V and 4 bases at J, with 8 bases in the middle. This CDR3 region has 13 residues. Germline values: CDR1 MDHEN, CDR2 SYDVKM. For the CDR3, the DNA is TGTGCCAGCAGTTTCCGAGCCCCAGATACGCAGTATTTT. It codes for CASSFRAPDTQYF.

This chain uses TRBV11-3 with TRBJ2-3; TRBD2 matches at 9 bases. V lost 5 bases to trimming and J lost 2 bases; unmatched junction nucleotides: 14. This CDR3 has 18 residues. Per germline, CDR1 SGHNT and CDR2 YENEEA. In DNA, the CDR3 is TGTGCCAGCAGCACCATTAGCGGGAGAGACGGATTCACAGATACGCAGTATTTT. This translates into CASSTISGRDGFTDTQYF.

The chain links TRBV20-1 to TRBJ2-1; D is unresolved. CDR1 is DFQATT, CDR2 SNEGSKA, per germline (reference sequence). The CDR3 is 11 residues long. The ends were cut back, 7 bases at V and 8 bases at J, with 12 bases in the middle. For the CDR3, the DNA is TGCAGTGTCGATTCTCGGGATGAGCAGTTCTTC. Protein product: CSVDSRDEQFF.

The chain is built from TRBV19 and TRBJ1-5; perhaps TRBD1 as D (5 bases). This CDR3 region has 17 residues. Germline loops: CDR1 LNHDA, CDR2 SQIVND (reference sequence). V was clipped by 3 bases and J by 4 bases, with 19 bases between them. The CDR3 protein is CASSILTRTNTNQPQHF. CDR3 bases: TGTGCCAGTAGTATTCTGACGAGGACAAATACAAATCAGCCCCAGCATTTT.

V usage is TRBV11-3 and J usage is TRBJ2-1, with a tentative D call TRBD2 (5 bases). Germline loops: CDR1 SGHNT, CDR2 YENEEA. Trimming removed 0 bases from V and 12 bases from J, with 18 bases in between. There are 15 residues in the CDR3. CDR3 bases: TGTGCCAGCAGCTTAGATGCGGCCAGCGGCGGTTGGCAGTTCTTC. This gives the protein CASSLDAASGGWQFF.

This chain uses TRBV5-1 with TRBJ2-5; maybe TRBD1 (5 bases). V shed 1 base and J shed 4 bases, with 8 bases lying between them. CDR3 length: 13 residues. Germline assignment: CDR1 SGHRS and CDR2 YFSETQ. CDR3 in amino acids: CASSLLQGETQYF. The CDR3 nucleotides read TGCGCCAGCAGCTTGCTCCAGGGAGAGACCCAGTACTTC. The full variable domain, with the rest looked up from reference TRBV5-1 and TRBJ2-5, is KAGVTQTPRYLIKTRGQQVTLSCSPISGHRSVSWYQQTPGQGLQFLFEYFSETQRNKGNFPGRFSGRQFSNSRSEMNVSTLELGDSALYLCASSLLQGETQYFGPGTRLLVL.

The gene calls are TRBV4-3 and TRBJ2-5, with D uncertain. This CDR3 has 15 amino acids. The V gene lost 4 bases and the J gene lost 2 bases, with 14 bases spanning the gap. CDR1 and CDR2 from the germline V gene are LGHNA and YSLEER. CDR3 nucleotides: TGCGCCAGCAGCCCCCAGTGGGCAGAACAAGAGACCCAGTACTTC. Amino acids: CASSPQWAEQETQYF.

This clone is a singleton in its sample. This chain joins TRBV19 and TRBJ1-1; unclear D gene. Germline loops: CDR1 LNHDA, CDR2 SQIVND (reference sequence). The CDR3 extends over 15 amino acids. V gave up 5 bases and J gave up 0 bases, with 13 bases separating them. The CDR3 sequence: CASSLRPGLNTEAFF. DNA of the CDR3: TGTGCCAGTAGTCTTCGTCCGGGATTGAACACTGAAGCTTTCTTT.

V usage is TRBV5-5 and J usage is TRBJ2-1; possible D gene TRBD2, 6 bases. The V gene's germline CDR1 is SGHKS and CDR2 YYEKEE (reference sequence). The CDR3 covers 14 residues. Trimming pared 4 bases from V and 6 bases from J, leaving 14 bases between. The CDR3 loop reads CASSPGTPRNEQFF. The CDR3 coding sequence is TGTGCCAGCAGCCCCGGGACTCCACGCAATGAGCAGTTCTTC.

This clone was counted between two and nine times. The rearrangement links TRBV5-1 to TRBJ1-1, with TRBD1 matching 9 bases. This CDR3 has 14 residues. Looked up from germline, CDR1 is SGHRS and CDR2 is YFSETQ. J was trimmed by 4 bases and V by 6 bases; bases with no gene match: 7. The CDR3, as DNA: TGCGCCAGCACCAAGGACAGGGGTTTCACTGAAGCTTTCTTT. As protein: CASTKDRGFTEAFF.

The rearrangement joins TRBV28 to TRBJ1-2, with D perhaps matching TRBD1 (6 bases). Germline CDR1 MDHEN, CDR2 SYDVKM. The CDR3 has 13 amino acids. V was pared by 3 bases and J by 4 bases, with 9 bases between. CDR3 amino acids: CASSFGQSYGYTF. Here the CDR3 DNA reads TGTGCCAGCAGTTTCGGACAGAGCTATGGCTACACCTTC.

The genes are TRBV29-1 and TRBJ2-3; TRBD1 matches at 12 bases. With 6 bases clipped from V and 4 bases from J, the junction kept 8 bases outside the gene matches. Germline V gene lookup returns CDR1 SQVTM and CDR2 ANQGSEA. The CDR3 is 15 residues long. The CDR3 reads CSVNPGQGAPDTQYF. The CDR3 DNA reads TGCAGCGTGAATCCGGGACAGGGGGCACCAGATACGCAGTATTTT.

The chain recombines TRBV18 with TRBJ2-1; TRBD2 matches 12 bases. Germline loops: CDR1 KGHSH, CDR2 LQKENI. Trimming at V came to 6 bases and at J to 4 bases, leaving 7 bases not matched to a gene. This CDR3 is built from 16 residues. The CDR3 DNA sequence: TGTGCCAGCTCCCCCGCTAGCGGGAGGGCGTACAATGAGCAGTTCTTC. It codes for CASSPASGRAYNEQFF.

The chain recombines TRBV7-9 with TRBJ2-5; D might be TRBD1 (5 bases). This CDR3 comprises 10 residues. Germline V gene sequence: CDR1 SEHNR, CDR2 FQNEAQ (reference sequence). V dropped 8 bases and J dropped 5 bases, with 6 bases sitting between them. This CDR3 is CASAGETQYF. In DNA form, the CDR3 reads TGTGCCAGCGCAGGGGAGACCCAGTACTTC.

In its sample, this clone was seen a few times. The V gene is TRBV9, the J gene TRBJ2-6, with 7 bases matching TRBD1. The CDR3 totals 17 residues. Germline values: CDR1 SGDLS, CDR2 YYNGEE. V trimming: 5 bases; J trimming: 2 bases; junction bases outside the gene matches: 10. CDR3: CASSITGETPGANVLTF. CDR3 coding DNA: TGTGCCAGCAGTATTACAGGGGAGACGCCTGGGGCCAACGTCCTGACTTTC.

The chain employs TRBV29-1 and TRBJ2-1, with D possibly being TRBD2 (5 bases). This CDR3 has 16 amino acids. Between the trimmed V and J ends, which lost 1 base and 1 base, there was a span of 14 bases. The germline CDR1 and CDR2 sequences are SQVTM and ANQGSEA. This CDR3 is CSVEGTLALSYNEQFF. The DNA for the CDR3 is TGCAGCGTTGAAGGGACTTTAGCCCTATCCTACAATGAGCAGTTCTTC.

In its sample, this clone was seen once. The chain recombines TRBV4-1 with TRBJ2-2, with D perhaps TRBD1 (6 bases). This CDR3 spans 14 amino acids. Germline V gene data show CDR1 as MGHRA and CDR2 as YSYEKL. Trimming removed 3 bases at V and 4 bases at J, with 9 bases between. CDR3 sequence reads: CASSHSRGTGELFF. DNA of the CDR3: TGCGCCAGCAGCCATTCCAGGGGCACCGGGGAGCTGTTTTTT.

This clone has at least ten counts. This chain links TRBV6-4 with TRBJ2-1; possibly TRBD1 for D (6 bases). Trimming pared 2 bases from V and 5 bases from J, leaving 13 bases between. CDR3 length: 15 amino acids. CDR1 and CDR2 from the germline V gene are MRHNA and SNTAGT. The CDR3 coding sequence is TGTGCCAGCAGTGACGGCTCAGGGGCGAACAATGAGCAGTTCTTC. Protein: CASSDGSGANNEQFF.

This sequence joins TRBV27 and TRBJ1-5; D is unresolved. CDR1 MNHEY and CDR2 SMNVEV come from the germline V gene (reference sequence). Trimming cost V 3 bases and J 3 bases, with 12 bases left between them. The CDR3 has 15 amino acids. This chain's CDR3 is CASSFSGLDNQPQHF. CDR3 in DNA: TGTGCCAGCAGTTTCTCCGGGTTGGACAATCAGCCCCAGCATTTT.

This sequence joins TRBV13 and TRBJ2-1, with 8 bases matching TRBD2. The V gene end was trimmed by 2 bases and the J gene end by 4 bases; junction bases not matched to a gene: 1. Germline V gives CDR1 PRHDT, CDR2 FYEKMQ (reference sequence). The CDR3 is made up of 14 amino acids. CDR3 nucleotide sequence: TGTGCCAGCAGCTTATTAGCGGGGTACAATGAGCAGTTCTTC. Amino acid sequence: CASSLLAGYNEQFF.

This sequence joins TRBV2 and TRBJ2-1, with 9 bases lining up with TRBD2. CDR1 SNHLY and CDR2 FYNNEI come from the germline V gene. The CDR3 is 16 amino acids. Unmatched junction bases numbered 15, after V lost 7 bases and J lost 8 bases. Here the CDR3 reads CASIEGFSGGSHEQFF. The CDR3, as DNA: TGTGCCAGCATAGAGGGTTTTAGCGGGGGTTCCCATGAGCAGTTCTTC.